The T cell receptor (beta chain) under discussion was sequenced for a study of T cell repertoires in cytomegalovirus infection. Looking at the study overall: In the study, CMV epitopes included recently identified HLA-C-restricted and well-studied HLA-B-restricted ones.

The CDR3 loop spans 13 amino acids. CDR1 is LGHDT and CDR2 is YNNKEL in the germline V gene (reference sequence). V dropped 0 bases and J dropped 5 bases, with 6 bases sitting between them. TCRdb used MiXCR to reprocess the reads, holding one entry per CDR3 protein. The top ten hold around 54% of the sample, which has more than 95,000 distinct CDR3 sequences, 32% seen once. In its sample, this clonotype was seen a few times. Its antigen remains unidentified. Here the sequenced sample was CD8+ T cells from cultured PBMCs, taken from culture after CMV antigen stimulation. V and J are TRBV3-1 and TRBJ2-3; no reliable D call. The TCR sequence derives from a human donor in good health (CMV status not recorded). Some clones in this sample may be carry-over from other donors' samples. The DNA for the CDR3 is TGTGCCAGCAGCCAAGATTTAGGAGATACGCAGTATTTT. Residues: CASSQDLGDTQYF.